Presented here are 2 T cell receptor beta chains from one specimen sequenced in a study of control samples from healthy donors and cancer patients. Produced via immunoSEQ multiplex PCR; TCRdb's table is partial and in-frame only. The repertoire has approximately 71,000 clones, around nine tenths of them found once; the top ten carry around a fifth. Input material: PBMCs. Receptor source: a man aged 60 to 69 with lung cancer.

This clone was recorded once. The chain is built from TRBV12-3 or TRBV12-4 and TRBJ2-1; D gene unclear. CDR3 length equals 11 residues. Trimming left V 3 bases short and J 4 bases short, with 1 base between. CDR3 in DNA: TGTGCCAGCAGTTTTTACAATGAGCAGTTCTTC. Protein sequence: CASSFYNEQFF.

This chain uses TRBV7-6 with TRBJ2-3; no firm D call. CDR1 SGHVS and CDR2 FNYEAQ come from the germline V gene. The CDR3 runs to 13 residues. Trimming pared 2 bases from V and 2 bases from J, leaving 5 bases between. CDR3 nucleotides: TGTGCCAGCAGCTTATTTTACACAGATACGCAGTATTTT. It specifies CASSLFYTDTQYF.